Listed here is a single TCR beta chain. The sample comes from a study of T cell changes during pregnancy in multiple sclerosis. Clones were sequenced by immunoSEQ multiplex PCR, and TCRdb holds only the in-frame ones, with some missing. The data show about 120,000 clones, 85% to 95% seen once. V lost 4 bases and J lost 3, with 16 bases in between. Germline assignment: CDR1 SGHDT and CDR2 YYEEEE. The CDR3 loop spans 15 amino acids. The J gene is TRBJ1-2, the V gene TRBV5-6; perhaps TRBD1 as D (6 bases). This clonotype was sampled from a female donor with multiple sclerosis, enrolled in a pregnancy study. The sequences come from peripheral blood, collected before pregnancy. CDR3: CASSRSRGPDYGYTF. DNA for the CDR3: TGTGCCAGCAGCCGCTCCAGGGGTCCGGACTATGGCTACACCTTC.